One and the same sample provided the 25 T cell receptor beta chains below, sequenced in a study of blood T cell repertoires in COVID-19. Only in-frame clones appear in the TCRdb table, and some are missing; sequencing was by immunoSEQ multiplex PCR. Of 220,000 or so clones listed, around four fifths are singletons. What was sequenced was peripheral blood. The receptors were gathered from a man aged 30-40 years with active or convalescent COVID-19.

The chain is built from TRBV27 and TRBJ2-1, with 9 positions matching TRBD2. V lost 6 bases to trimming and J lost 6 bases; unmatched junction nucleotides: 9. Germline values: CDR1 MNHEY, CDR2 SMNVEV (reference sequence). The CDR3 runs to 15 residues. The CDR3 here is CASSHRVAGANEQFF. CDR3 DNA: TGTGCCAGCAGCCACCGAGTAGCGGGGGCCAATGAGCAGTTCTTC.

The rearrangement uses TRBV19 and TRBJ1-1; tentatively, D is TRBD1 (6 bases). Trimming pared 3 bases from V and 1 base from J, leaving 9 bases between. Germline V gene lookup returns CDR1 LNHDA and CDR2 SQIVND (reference sequence). CDR3 length equals 14 residues. This CDR3 reads CASSIARGNTEAFF. The CDR3 coding sequence is TGTGCCAGTAGTATTGCCAGGGGGAACACTGAAGCTTTCTTT.

The genes are TRBV5-1 and TRBJ2-1, with 7 bases lining up with TRBD2. The CDR3 totals 15 residues. With V trimmed by 0 bases and J by 5 bases, 5 bases remained unmatched. The germline V gene encodes CDR1 SGHRS and CDR2 YFSETQ. The CDR3 DNA sequence: TGCGCCAGCAGCTTGGGAGGGAGCGGGAACAATGAGCAGTTCTTC. Amino acid sequence: CASSLGGSGNNEQFF.

The chain links TRBV28 to TRBJ1-2, with a possible D match to TRBD1 (6 bases). Germline CDR1 and CDR2: MDHEN and SYDVKM. Trimming took 2 bases from V and 3 from J, leaving 13 bases between them. The CDR3 totals 15 residues. The CDR3 protein is CASSLGGSAYYGYTF. The CDR3 DNA reads as TGTGCCAGCAGTTTAGGGGGCTCGGCCTACTATGGCTACACCTTC.

The chain uses TRBV6-5 and TRBJ1-4; 10 bases map to TRBD1. The CDR3 runs 14 residues. The junction had 6 bases not matched to a gene; V was cut back by 6 bases and J by 8 bases. In germline, CDR1 is MNHEY, CDR2 SVGAGI. The DNA of the CDR3 is TGTGCCAGCAGGGGGGGACAGGGGACGGAAAAACTGTTTTTT. This sequence encodes CASRGGQGTEKLFF.

V usage is TRBV27 and J usage is TRBJ2-7; 13 bases are a match to TRBD2. V dropped 6 bases and J dropped 6; count of bases not matched to a gene: 11. The germline V gene has CDR1 MNHEY and CDR2 SMNVEV (reference sequence). This CDR3 contains 16 residues. The CDR3 protein is CASSRPGLAGPGEQYF. The CDR3, as DNA: TGTGCCAGCAGCAGGCCGGGACTAGCGGGGCCCGGCGAGCAGTACTTC.

The chain uses TRBV21-1 and TRBJ2-3; the DNA was not used to check the table's D call, TRBD2. TRBV21-1 counts as a pseudogene. This CDR3 is built from 17 residues. The DNA of the CDR3 is TGTGCCAGCAGCAACGCTCGCCGGGACTTTTTCACAGATACGCAGTATTTT. Protein: CASSNARRDFFTDTQYF.

The V and J genes are TRBV7-3 and TRBJ2-2, with TRBD1 matching over 9 bases. J gave up 1 base and V 5 bases, and 2 bases lay outside the gene matches. CDR1 is SGHTA, CDR2 FQGTGA, per germline. The CDR3 consists of 15 residues. The CDR3, as DNA: TGTGCCAGCAGCCGACAGGGGGAGAACACCGGGGAGCTGTTTTTT. Protein sequence: CASSRQGENTGELFF.

The chain carries TRBV5-4 and TRBJ2-2; unclear D gene. Germline assignment: CDR1 SGHNT and CDR2 YYREEE (reference sequence). V gave up 0 bases and J gave up 3 bases, with 6 bases separating them. The CDR3 contains 14 residues. The CDR3 reads CASSLDRYTGELFF. In nucleotides, the CDR3 is TGTGCCAGCAGCTTGGACAGATACACCGGGGAGCTGTTTTTT.

The V gene is TRBV6-5, the J gene TRBJ2-5, with TRBD2 identical over 9 bases. J was trimmed by 5 bases and V by 0 bases; bases with no gene match: 4. Germline V gene sequence: CDR1 MNHEY, CDR2 SVGAGI. The CDR3 covers 15 residues. CDR3 nucleotides: TGTGCCAGCAGTTACTCGGGTAGCGGGGGTGAGACCCAGTACTTC. Its translation: CASSYSGSGGETQYF.

This chain uses TRBV30 with TRBJ2-1, with D hard to call. The CDR3 is made up of 11 amino acids. Trimming stripped 1 base from V and 7 bases from J, with 5 bases between. Germline CDR1 and CDR2: GTSNPN and SVGIG (reference sequence). This CDR3 is CAWSGGNEQFF. In DNA, the CDR3 is TGTGCCTGGAGTGGAGGAAATGAGCAGTTCTTC.

The J gene is TRBJ2-7, the V gene TRBV5-6; D not certain. Between the trimmed V and J ends, which lost 0 bases and 3 bases, there was a span of 10 bases. Germline CDR1 reads SGHDT; CDR2 reads YYEEEE. CDR3 length: 14 amino acids. The CDR3 loop reads CASSLGRSVYEQYF. CDR3 nucleotides: TGTGCCAGCAGCTTGGGTCGGAGCGTCTACGAGCAGTACTTC.

This clone has a handful of counts. J is TRBJ2-1 and V is TRBV6-1; the D gene is possibly TRBD2 (5 bases). Trimming removed 2 bases from V and 9 bases from J, with 17 bases in between. The CDR3 is made up of 15 amino acids. Germline CDR1 is MNHNS and CDR2 is SASEGT. CDR3 nucleotide sequence: TGTGCCAGCAGTGAACGGGGAAGGACGGCCGGTGAGCAGTTCTTC. Residues: CASSERGRTAGEQFF.

The chain is built from TRBV4-1 and TRBJ2-5, with D perhaps TRBD2 (6 bases). V dropped 1 base and J dropped 2 bases, with 8 bases sitting between them. The V gene's germline CDR1 is MGHRA and CDR2 YSYEKL. This CDR3 is 14 amino acids long. In DNA form, the CDR3 reads TGCGCCAGCAGCCAAGGGGGGGTACAAGAGACCCAGTACTTC. It yields the protein CASSQGGVQETQYF.

A few counts support this clone. The chain is built from TRBV28 and TRBJ2-4; TRBD1 agrees at 8 bases. Germline V lookup: CDR1 MDHEN, CDR2 SYDVKM. Trimming cost V 5 bases and J 6 bases; bases outside gene matches: 12. This CDR3 is built from 16 residues. The CDR3 here is CASSPQTGELGNIQYF. The CDR3 nucleotides read TGTGCCAGCAGTCCCCAGACAGGGGAGTTGGGAAACATTCAGTACTTC.

J is TRBJ1-5 and V is TRBV28, with TRBD1 matching 9 bases. After removal of 6 bases from V and 4 bases from J, the junction contained 4 bases not matched to a gene. The germline V gene encodes CDR1 MDHEN and CDR2 SYDVKM. The CDR3 spans 14 residues. CDR3 protein: CASSAGQGNQPQHF. CDR3 coding DNA: TGTGCCAGCAGCGCGGGACAGGGTAATCAGCCCCAGCATTTT.

The rearrangement joins TRBV6-2 or TRBV6-3 to TRBJ2-7, with D perhaps TRBD1 (6 bases). Trimming removed 5 bases from V and 0 bases from J, with 11 bases in between. The CDR3 has 14 residues. Germline V lookup: CDR1 MNHEY, CDR2 SVGEGT. CDR3 protein: CASSSYRDSYEQYF. The CDR3 nucleotides read TGTGCCAGCAGTAGCTACAGGGACTCCTACGAGCAGTACTTC.

The rearrangement joins TRBV28 to TRBJ1-2; weak D call: TRBD1 (5 bases). The CDR3 is made up of 19 amino acids. Trimming left V 3 bases short and J 3 bases short, with 26 bases between. Germline loops: CDR1 MDHEN, CDR2 SYDVKM. This CDR3 is CASSFVVTGDSAGDYGYTF. Written as DNA, the CDR3 is TGTGCCAGCAGTTTCGTGGTCACTGGGGACTCCGCGGGGGACTATGGCTACACCTTC.

The chain couples TRBV6-5 to TRBJ1-6; 7 positions match TRBD1. The CDR3 covers 14 residues. After removal of 7 bases from V and 10 bases from J, the junction contained 10 bases not matched to a gene. Per the germline V gene, CDR1 is MNHEY and CDR2 is SVGAGI. The CDR3 sequence is CASTLTGLRSPLHF. The CDR3 DNA reads TGTGCCAGCACCCTGACAGGGTTGCGATCACCCCTCCACTTT.

The chain is built from TRBV6-5 and TRBJ1-4; D remains unclear. V lost 4 bases and J lost 4, with 10 bases in between. The CDR3 loop spans 14 amino acids. From germline, CDR1 is MNHEY and CDR2 SVGAGI. In nucleotides, the CDR3 is TGTGCCAGCAGTTCTCCCTTAATTAATGAAAAACTGTTTTTT. Translation: CASSSPLINEKLFF.

This chain connects TRBV7-9 to TRBJ1-2; no reliable D call. Germline CDR1 SEHNR, CDR2 FQNEAQ (reference sequence). With 5 bases removed from V and 7 bases from J, the gap between germline ends came to 20 bases. This CDR3 has 15 residues. CDR3 bases: TGTGCCAGCAGCCAAGGGAGTCTCCAGGAGGGTGGCTACACCTTC. Protein: CASSQGSLQEGGYTF.

This chain joins TRBV5-1 and TRBJ2-7; TRBD2 aligns across 8 bases. Trimming removed 0 bases from V and 4 bases from J; junction bases left unmatched: 9. In germline, CDR1 is SGHRS, CDR2 YFSETQ. There are 16 residues in the CDR3. The CDR3 sequence is CASSLAEREFGYEQYF. The CDR3 DNA reads TGCGCCAGCAGCTTGGCTGAGCGGGAGTTTGGATACGAGCAGTACTTC.

The genes are TRBV28 and TRBJ1-6; possible D gene TRBD1, 5 bases. Trimming cost V 4 bases and J 7 bases, with 14 bases left between them. Germline lookup yields CDR1 MDHEN and CDR2 SYDVKM. The CDR3 totals 15 residues. In DNA, the CDR3 is TGTGCCAGCAGTTATCCCGGGACTTACAATTCACCCCTCCACTTT. Translated: CASSYPGTYNSPLHF.

This chain uses TRBV7-2 with TRBJ1-6; D perhaps matches TRBD1 (5 bases). The V end was cut by 6 bases, the J end by 10 bases, with 22 bases between. CDR1 and CDR2 (germline): SGHTA, FQGNSA. The CDR3 totals 16 residues. The CDR3 region is CASSFSLGQGGSPLHF. In nucleotides, the CDR3 is TGTGCCAGCAGTTTCTCGTTAGGGCAGGGAGGCTCACCCCTCCACTTT.

This chain links TRBV28 with TRBJ1-1, with TRBD1 identical over 10 bases. Trimming cost V 6 bases and J 0 bases; bases outside gene matches: 7. The CDR3 consists of 16 residues. Germline values: CDR1 MDHEN, CDR2 SYDVKM. CDR3 in amino acids: CASRSGQGIMNTEAFF. The DNA of the CDR3 is TGTGCCAGCAGATCGGGACAGGGGATCATGAACACTGAAGCTTTCTTT. The complete variable domain, with remaining parts taken from reference TRBV28 and TRBJ1-1, reads DVKVTQSSRYLVKRTGEKVFLECVQDMDHENMFWYRQDPGLGLRLIYFSYDVKMKEKGDIPEGYSVSREKKERFSLILESASTNQTSMYLCASRSGQGIMNTEAFFGQGTRLTVV.